This T cell receptor (beta chain) stems from a study of cytomegalovirus exposure and HLA in healthy donors. Study details: Roughly 85 million unique TCRs from HLA-typed donors were held in an early release of data.

Primers included in the PCR were 60 Vbeta and 13 Jbeta primers. Some clones are missing from TCRdb's copy, which holds only in-frame ones; the method was immunoSEQ multiplex PCR. The sample totals approximately 110,000 clones. V dropped 5 bases and J dropped 1 base, with 2 bases sitting between them. The CDR3 totals 11 residues. Germline V gene sequence: CDR1 ENHRY, CDR2 SYGVKD. Findings of the study overall: Among TCR sequences, most were rare, though some public TCRs appeared in many donors. Some TCR beta chains (164 of them) were listed as cytomegalovirus-associated.

There were likely unrecorded immune exposures, though donors were nominally healthy when sampled. As to this clone: Its specificity is not known. The same CDR3 is also encoded by other DNA sequences in this sample.

V usage is TRBV10-3 and J usage is TRBJ1-1; D gene unclear. The sequenced sample was PBMCs. This receptor was taken from a man in his thirties or forties in good health and CMV-seronegative. This chain's CDR3 is CAISQNTEAFF. The CDR3 nucleotides are TGTGCCATCAGTCAGAACACTGAAGCTTTCTTT.